This TCR beta chain was recorded in a study of OX40 agonist ivuxolimab in advanced cancers. As for the study in general: Hepatocellular carcinoma, melanoma, renal cell or head and neck cancer was diagnosed in the dose-escalation patients. Males comprised over 80% of the group, whose mean age was about 60 years (range about 20 to 79).

TCRdb's copy holds only in-frame clones and misses some; the assay was immunoSEQ multiplex PCR. The sample yields tens of thousands of clones, around 84% seen once. Trimming shortened V by 0 bases and J by 7 bases, and 13 bases separated the two germline ends. Germline CDR1 reads MNHEY; CDR2 reads SVGAGI. This CDR3 has 15 residues. Broader study findings: Both CD4+ and CD8+ T cell populations in blood had undergone clonal expansion by week 6 at 0.1 to 3.0 mg/kg.

Turning to this clone: Its antigen is still unknown.

Sequenced here: CD4+ or CD8+ T cells sorted from blood, sampled in a trial of the OX40 agonist ivuxolimab. This chain links TRBV6-5 with TRBJ2-1; D may be TRBD1 or TRBD2 (6 bases each). The receptor's source is an adult with an advanced solid tumor such as melanoma, head and neck, liver or kidney cancer. CDR3 coding DNA: TGTGCCAGCAGTTACTCGGGGGGCGCGAGGAATGAGCAGTTCTTC. Its translation is CASSYSGGARNEQFF.